Listed below are T cell receptor beta chains from one sample, sequenced in a study of T-cell memory formation after mild COVID-19. In TCRdb, the 5' RACE reads were re-called with MiXCR into one record per CDR3 protein. The repertoire holds a few hundred thousand distinct CDR3 sequences, with over 9.5% as singletons. Input material: PBMCs or a T cell subset sorted from them (not recorded which). The receptors shown here come from a man aged 18 to 29 who had mild COVID-19 (a few samples of this study predate the infection). Cell type and time point are not known. CDR3s include the opening cysteine and the closing phenylalanine or tryptophan.

TRBV5-5 | CASGGGSNEKLFF
TRBV6-5 | CASSSYRGNQPQHF
TRBV5-1 | CASILVAGKEETQYF
TRBV7-2 | CASSPTVLRSFLHF
TRBV5-1 | CASSWGTSGAGSTDTQYF
TRBV29-1 | CSASGRGARSNYGYTF
TRBV21-1 | CASSKVNRSGGYTF
TRBV7-2 | CASSASGWGSRSNEKLFF
TRBV5-1 | CASSLAGGNEQFF
TRBV9 | CASSSTTSAAQYF
TRBV5-4 | CASSHDRASDTQYF
TRBV6-1 | CASSEAGTDQPQHF
TRBV4-3 | CASSQDPGHGDTGELFF
TRBV12-3/TRBV12-4 | CASSSGTGGSQRTDTQYF
TRBV6-2/TRBV6-3 | CASSYSRGGGYTF
TRBV20-1 | CSARSPRGSSYEQYF
TRBV5-1 | CASSLRTANYGYTF
TRBV29-1 | CSTGGTGNTIYF
TRBV7-9 | CASSLITGGSETQYF
TRBV4-1 | CASSTSGPSTDTQYF
TRBV12-3/TRBV12-4 | CASSRTDNSPLHF
TRBV6-6 | CASSRTGDENIQYF
TRBV20-1 | CSGRPAGGYEQYF
TRBV10-3 | CAISESGFKETQYF
TRBV18 | CASSAVSYEQYF
TRBV4-2 | CASSPLAVAGDREQFF
TRBV6-1 | CASSPVRGMETQYF
TRBV12-3/TRBV12-4 | CASRLGKARADSPLHF
TRBV15 | CATSSGTGEEKLFF
TRBV25-1 | CASANREKLFF
TRBV24-1 | CATSRAGDLYNEQFF
TRBV12-3/TRBV12-4 | CASSQGFQETQYF
TRBV5-8 | CASSRGGAGPQHF
TRBV14 | CASSQEPRGVKNIQYF
TRBV28 | CASSPGQGATGYTF
TRBV7-2 | CASSFFGGYNQPQHF
TRBV12-3/TRBV12-4 | CASSFRIRDRNGNQPQHF
TRBV7-2 | CASSTWNEQFF
TRBV4-2 | CASSQDLVAAGSPQHF
TRBV20-1 | CSEGGDYGYTF
TRBV7-2 | CASSDDRSEQYF
TRBV4-2 | CASSQGRDSGPDEKLFF
TRBV7-9 | CASSQHNRAADTQYF
TRBV7-3 | CASSHWAGTGWNDTQYF
TRBV20-1 | CSAQRGGMGYNEQFF
TRBV30 | CAWGPVGADTQYF